The rows below give T cell receptor beta chains drawn from one sample of a study of blood T cell repertoires in COVID-19. Repertoires were generated with immunoSEQ multiplex PCR, while TCRdb's copy carries only in-frame clones and drops some. The repertoire consists of approximately 230,000 clones, with 90% to 95% occurring once and the leading ten covering over 1.5%. The specimen was PBMCs or T cells enriched from blood (not recorded which). Receptor source: a young woman who had recovered from COVID-19. CDR3s include the opening cysteine and the closing phenylalanine or tryptophan. A D gene is named only where the DNA matches it firmly. The listing skips clone size in some rows; elsewhere it reads once, few, many or a size class.

D	size	J	V	DNA	CDR3
NA	NA	TRBJ1-3	TRBV4-2	TGTGCCAGCAGCCAAGATGAGGGCGGAAACACCATATATTTT	CASSQDEGGNTIYF
TRBD1	NA	TRBJ1-4	TRBV9	TGTGCCAGCAGCGTAGGTGGGACAGGGGAGGAAAAACTGTTTTTT	CASSVGGTGEEKLFF
TRBD2	once	TRBJ2-3	TRBV4-1	TGCGCCAGCAGCCAAGAACTAGCGGGAGGGCCTTTCCCTCTAGATACGCAGTATTTT	CASSQELAGGPFPLDTQYF
NA	NA	TRBJ1-1	TRBV19	TGTGCCAGTAGTATAGCTCGGACAGAGAACACTGAAGCTTTCTTT	CASSIARTENTEAFF
NA	NA	TRBJ1-3	TRBV7-2	TGTGCCAGCAGCCCAATGGGCCTTAGCTCTGGAAACACCATATATTTT	CASSPMGLSSGNTIYF
NA	NA	TRBJ1-1	TRBV5-1	TGCGCCAGCAGCTTGGAGGTCGGGTTGACTGAAGCTTTCTTT	CASSLEVGLTEAFF
TRBD1	NA	TRBJ1-2	TRBV12-5	TGTGCTAGTGGTTTGGTACGGGCAGGGGGCGCCTTTGGCTACACCTTC	CASGLVRAGGAFGYTF
NA	once	TRBJ1-6	TRBV27	TGTGCCAGCAGTTTAAGGGGTTTTAATTCACCCCTCCACTTT	CASSLRGFNSPLHF
NA	NA	TRBJ1-6	TRBV7-3	TGTGCCAGCAGTTCTTCCGGACCGGGAGGGGATTCACCCCTCCACTTT	CASSSSGPGGDSPLHF
TRBD1	NA	TRBJ2-3	TRBV7-6	TGTGCCAGCAGCCTCACCGGGACAGGGATGGGAGATACGCAGTATTTT	CASSLTGTGMGDTQYF
NA	once	TRBJ1-4	TRBV5-1	TGCGCCAGCAGCCCACAAAGGGCGACAGACGAAAAACTGTTTTTT	CASSPQRATDEKLFF
NA	NA	TRBJ2-5	TRBV5-5	TGTGCCAGCAGCTCGAGTTTGGAGACCCAGTACTTC	CASSSSLETQYF
NA	NA	TRBJ1-2	TRBV7-8	TGTGCCAGCAGCCGGGACATCTCAAACTATGGCTACACCTTC	CASSRDISNYGYTF
NA	NA	TRBJ2-7	TRBV3-1/TRBV3-2	TGTGCCAGCAGCCAAGGAGGCCACGAGCAGTACTTC	CASSQGGHEQYF
TRBD1	NA	TRBJ1-1	TRBV7-3	TGTGCCAGCAGCCCAGGACAGGCGAACACTGAAGCTTTCTTT	CASSPGQANTEAFF
NA	NA	TRBJ1-4	TRBV10-3	TGTGCCATCAGTAGCGGTGAACCATCCGAAAAACTGTTTTTT	CAISSGEPSEKLFF
NA	NA	TRBJ1-1	TRBV7-9	TGTGCCAGCAGCCCGGGACATAACACTGAAGCTTTCTTT	CASSPGHNTEAFF
TRBD2	NA	TRBJ2-2	TRBV11-3	TGTGCCAGCAGCTTAGGGGAGGGAACCGGGGAGCTGTTTTTT	CASSLGEGTGELFF
NA	NA	TRBJ1-5	TRBV4-2	TGTGCCAGCAGCCAAGCATCTCGACCGAAGGAGAATCAGCCCCAGCATTTT	CASSQASRPKENQPQHF
TRBD1	few	TRBJ1-3	TRBV29-1	TGCAGCGTTGCGACAGGGGGAGGAAACACCATATATTTT	CSVATGGGNTIYF
TRBD1	NA	TRBJ1-2	TRBV28	TGTGCCAGCAGTTCCGACAGGGGGTTCAGCTATGGCTACACCTTC	CASSSDRGFSYGYTF
NA	NA	TRBJ2-1	TRBV11-3	TGTGCCAGCAGCTTGGATAGGGGACTGAATGAGCAGTTCTTC	CASSLDRGLNEQFF
TRBD1	NA	TRBJ1-5	TRBV5-1	TGCGCCAGCAGCTTGGCGACAGGGATGGGACAGCCCCAGCATTTT	CASSLATGMGQPQHF
NA	NA	TRBJ1-5	TRBV28	TGTGCCAGCAGATTGGGGGGAAATCAGCCCCAGCATTTT	CASRLGGNQPQHF
TRBD2	NA	TRBJ2-3	TRBV3-1/TRBV3-2	TGTGCCAGCAGCCAGCCCCAGACTAGCGGCTACACAGATACGCAGTATTTT	CASSQPQTSGYTDTQYF
NA	once	TRBJ2-7	TRBV5-6	TGTGCCAGCAGCTTTACTGCGGCGAGGCACGAGCAGTACTTC	CASSFTAARHEQYF
NA	NA	TRBJ1-2	TRBV29-1	TGCAGCGTTTCCCGGGGGGCCTATGGCTACACCTTC	CSVSRGAYGYTF
TRBD1	few	TRBJ2-7	TRBV5-1	TGCGCCAGCAGCTTGGGACAGGGGGCCTACGAGCAGTACTTC	CASSLGQGAYEQYF
TRBD1	NA	TRBJ1-4	TRBV19	TGTGCCACCTCAGACAGGGGGGCTAATGAAAAACTGTTTTTT	CATSDRGANEKLFF
NA	NA	TRBJ1-3	TRBV6-5	TGTGCCAGCAGTTACTCCTCCTCTGGAAACACCATATATTTT	CASSYSSSGNTIYF
NA	once	TRBJ2-3	TRBV11-2	TGTGCCAGCAGCTTATCGGACAGCCCGGCAGATACGCAGTATTTT	CASSLSDSPADTQYF
TRBD1	once	TRBJ2-2	TRBV7-9	TGTGCCAGCAGAGAGGGGGCTAGGGGCACCGGGGAGCTGTTTTTT	CASREGARGTGELFF
TRBD2	NA	TRBJ2-7	TRBV10-3	TGTGCCGCGAGCGGGGGGGGATCCTACGAGCAGTACTTC	CAASGGGSYEQYF
TRBD2	once	TRBJ2-5	TRBV7-2	TGTGCCAGCAGCGTTGCTAGCGGGGGGTGGGAAGAGACTCAGTACTTC	CASSVASGGWEETQYF
TRBD1	NA	TRBJ1-5	TRBV6-5	TGTGCCAGCAGTATAGACAGGGTAGGTCAGCCCCAGCATTTT	CASSIDRVGQPQHF
NA	NA	TRBJ2-3	TRBV5-1	TGCGCCAGCACCGGCCGGGACATATACACAGATACGCAGTATTTT	CASTGRDIYTDTQYF
TRBD1	NA	TRBJ1-1	TRBV9	TGTGCCAGCAGCGTCGCAGGGGGCAGGACTGAAGCTTTCTTT	CASSVAGGRTEAFF
NA	NA	TRBJ1-1	TRBV16	TGTGCCAGCAGCCAATCGACAGTAAACACTGAAGCTTTCTTT	CASSQSTVNTEAFF
NA	once	TRBJ2-5	TRBV4-1	TGCGCCAGCAGCCAAGAACGGCGAGACAGAGACTACCAAGAGACCCAGTACTTC	CASSQERRDRDYQETQYF
NA	NA	TRBJ1-1	TRBV7-9	TGTGCCAGCAGCCTACAGGGAGGGTTGAACACTGAAGCTTTCTTT	CASSLQGGLNTEAFF
NA	NA	TRBJ1-1	TRBV6-5	TGTGCCAGCGGTCGGCAGGGCTACACTGAAGCTTTCTTT	CASGRQGYTEAFF
TRBD2	NA	TRBJ2-3	TRBV13	TGTGCCAGCAGCCCGAAACGGACTAGCGGGGGGGCCTTAAATACGCAGTATTTT	CASSPKRTSGGALNTQYF
NA	NA	TRBJ1-5	TRBV7-8	TGTGCCAGCAGTTTCGGGAATCAGCCCCAGCATTTT	CASSFGNQPQHF
NA	NA	TRBJ1-5	TRBV9	TGTGCCAGCAGCCTTGACTATAGCAATCAGCCCCAGCATTTT	CASSLDYSNQPQHF
TRBD1	NA	TRBJ1-1	TRBV7-9	TGTGCCAGCAGCGCACAGGGGGCTTTGAACACTGAAGCTTTCTTT	CASSAQGALNTEAFF
NA	NA	TRBJ1-1	TRBV5-1	TGCGCCAGCAGCTCCCCCGGCGGGGGGTTCGAAGCTTTCTTT	CASSSPGGGFEAFF
TRBD1	NA	TRBJ1-4	TRBV19	TGTGCCAGTAGTCACGGGACAGGGTTAGAAAAACTGTTTTTT	CASSHGTGLEKLFF
TRBD2	NA	TRBJ2-1	TRBV14	TGTGCCAGCAGCCGTATAGCGGGAGGAATCTTCAATGAGCAGTTCTTC	CASSRIAGGIFNEQFF
TRBD2	NA	TRBJ2-1	TRBV4-1	TGCGCCAGCAGCCAAGATGAGGGCGGGGGGGCCTATGAGCAGTTCTTC	CASSQDEGGGAYEQFF
TRBD2	once	TRBJ2-3	TRBV10-3	TGTGCCATCACGGGCGGGCCGGGGGGTCTAAGCACAGATACGCAGTATTTT	CAITGGPGGLSTDTQYF
NA	NA	TRBJ1-1	TRBV7-9	TGTGCCAGCAGCCCGACAGTTCGGAACACTGAAGCTTTCTTT	CASSPTVRNTEAFF
NA	NA	TRBJ1-1	TRBV6-5	TGTGCCAGCACCCTTGGAGATAACACTGAAGCTTTCTTT	CASTLGDNTEAFF
TRBD1	once	TRBJ1-5	TRBV3-1/TRBV3-2	TGTGCCAGCAGCCAAGGCAGGGGGAACGGCCAGCCCCAGCATTTT	CASSQGRGNGQPQHF